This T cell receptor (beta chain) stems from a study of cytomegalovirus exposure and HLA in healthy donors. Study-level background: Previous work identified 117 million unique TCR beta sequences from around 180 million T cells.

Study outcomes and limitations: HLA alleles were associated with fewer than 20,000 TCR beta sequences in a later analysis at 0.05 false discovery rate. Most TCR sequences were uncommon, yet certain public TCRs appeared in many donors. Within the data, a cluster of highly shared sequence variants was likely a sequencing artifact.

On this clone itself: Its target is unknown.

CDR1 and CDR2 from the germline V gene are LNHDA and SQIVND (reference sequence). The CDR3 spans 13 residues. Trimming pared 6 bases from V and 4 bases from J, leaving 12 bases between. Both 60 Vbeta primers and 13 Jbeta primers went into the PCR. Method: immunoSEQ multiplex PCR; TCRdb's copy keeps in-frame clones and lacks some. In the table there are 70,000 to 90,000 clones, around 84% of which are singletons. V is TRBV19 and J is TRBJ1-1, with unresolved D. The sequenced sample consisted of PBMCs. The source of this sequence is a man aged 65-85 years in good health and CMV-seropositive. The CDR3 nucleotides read TGTGCCAGTAGCTGGGCTTTGGGCACTGAAGCTTTCTTT. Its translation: CASSWALGTEAFF.